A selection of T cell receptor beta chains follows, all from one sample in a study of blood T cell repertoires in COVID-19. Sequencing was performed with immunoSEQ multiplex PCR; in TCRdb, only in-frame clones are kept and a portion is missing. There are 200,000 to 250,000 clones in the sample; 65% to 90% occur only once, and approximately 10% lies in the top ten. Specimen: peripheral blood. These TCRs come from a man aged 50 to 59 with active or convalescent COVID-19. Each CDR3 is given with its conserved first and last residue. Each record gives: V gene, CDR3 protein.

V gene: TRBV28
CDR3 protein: CASSSGNGANVLTF

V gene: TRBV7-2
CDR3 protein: CASSRPGDQPQHF

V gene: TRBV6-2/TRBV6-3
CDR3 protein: CASSSGWETQYF

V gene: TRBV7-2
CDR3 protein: CASSTTSGGNTDTQYF

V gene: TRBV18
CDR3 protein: CASSPLPHGTPNSPLHF

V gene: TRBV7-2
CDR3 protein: CASSLTPVGNTIYF

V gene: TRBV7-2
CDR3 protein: CASSLGAGAATLAKNIQYF

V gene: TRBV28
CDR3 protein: CASSLWAGGYQPQHF

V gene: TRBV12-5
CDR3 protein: CASALGGVGYEQYF

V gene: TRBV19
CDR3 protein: CASSWGHDGTEAFF

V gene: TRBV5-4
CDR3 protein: CASSLASQGVTGELFF

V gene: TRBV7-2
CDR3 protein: CASSPPPQGYNEQFF

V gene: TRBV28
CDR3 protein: CASHISPTGGLGYGYTF

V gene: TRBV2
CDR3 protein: CASKDRDEKLFF

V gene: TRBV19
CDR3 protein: CASSIGTAAGSPLHF

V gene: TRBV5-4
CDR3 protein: CASSRWGSGNEQFF

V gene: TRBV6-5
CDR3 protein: CASNPLGEPYGYTF

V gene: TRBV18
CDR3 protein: CASSPLRSGGPPDTQYF

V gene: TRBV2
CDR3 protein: CASRPLQGGNYGYTF

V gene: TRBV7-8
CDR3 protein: CASSPTDRGYQPQHF

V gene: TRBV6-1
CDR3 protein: CASSTRTGGTEAFF

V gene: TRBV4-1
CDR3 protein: CASSQVGLHTDTQYF

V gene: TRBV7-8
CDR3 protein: CASSLPPGFPQETQYF

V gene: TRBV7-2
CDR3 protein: CAYGGGPGANYGYTF

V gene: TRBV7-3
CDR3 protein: CASSLTPSSGNTIYF

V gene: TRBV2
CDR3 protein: CASSAGVYEQYF

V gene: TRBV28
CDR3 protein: CASSLKGQRTDRGDYGYTF

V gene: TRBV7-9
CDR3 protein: CASRSTGIRTDTQYF